The entry that follows covers one T cell receptor (beta chain) sequence. The antigen is not known. Using the 5' RACE reads, TCRdb records one entry per CDR3 protein without DNA. The sample holds 500,000 or so distinct CDR3 sequences. This CDR3 contains 12 residues. CDR1 SGHNT and CDR2 YENEEA come from the germline V gene. The sample belongs to a study of T cells expressing NK-cell markers. Study overall: The TCR beta repertoires were obtained from sorted CD3+CD56+NKG2C+, CD3+CD56+NKG2C- and CD3+CD56-NKG2C+ T cells. One of the eight sequenced donors was seronegative, whereas the other seven were HCMV-seropositive.

Findings and caveats of the study: One observes that, in a few donors, these clonotypes were also the leading ones within the CD3+CD56-NKG2C+ fraction. The dominant NKG2C+ clonotypes represented about 1.0-8% of CD8+ T cells in six donors.

The sequence derives from a young man in good health. This chain uses TRBV11-3 with TRBJ2-1; the TCRdb D gene call, TRBD1, has no DNA to confirm it. Specimen: blood T cells: a sorted CD56 or NKG2C T cell subset, CD4+ or CD8+ T cells, or bulk PBMC T cells (not recorded which). The CDR3 is CASNWGGSEQFF.